In its sample, the clone carrying this T cell receptor (beta chain) was seen a few times. The antigen remains undetermined. No donor was unhealthy or non-Caucasian. This sample was taken from a study of identical twins. Study-level findings and limits: Memory repertoires lacked the insertion deficit that abundant cord blood beta clonotypes showed. Analyses based on zero insertions could be partly confounded by invariant MAIT and iNKT cells.

Using its own MiXCR run on the 5' RACE reads, TCRdb lists one record per CDR3 protein. The table lists 1.5 million to 2 million distinct CDR3 sequences, around 29% of them singletons, with about 0.27% in the top ten. The TCR sequence derives from a newborn girl in good health. The sample consisted of cord blood.

CDR3 DNA: TGTGCCAGCAGTCCCCTAGAGGGGCAGTTCTTC. This codes for CASSPLEGQFF. The genes are TRBV6-2 or TRBV6-3 and TRBJ2-1; D might be TRBD2 (5 bases). CDR3 length: 11 residues. Germline CDR1 reads MNHEY; CDR2 reads SVGEGT. Between the trimmed V and J ends, which lost 5 bases and 12 bases, there was a span of 11 bases.